This is a list of T cell receptor beta chains from one sample in a study of early T cells in non-severe SARS-CoV-2 infection. MiXCR, applied by TCRdb to the 5' RACE reads, yields one record per CDR3 protein. The data show tens of thousands of distinct CDR3 sequences, about an eighth seen once. Material: whole blood. Receptors were obtained from an adult who was a healthcare worker with PCR-confirmed SARS-CoV-2 infection or an uninfected control (not recorded which). Each CDR3 is given with its conserved first and last residue. The order of the fields is J gene, V gene, clone size, D gene, CDR3 DNA, CDR3 protein. D genes are given only for firm matches. Only some rows state a clone size, as once, few, many or a class for expanded clones.

TRBJ2-5	TRBV6-1	many	TRBD1	TGTGCCAGCAGCGACTGGGTGGGGACAGCAGAAGAGACCCAGTACTTC	CASSDWVGTAEETQYF
TRBJ1-2	TRBV7-9	many	TRBD1	TGTGCCAGCAGCCCGAGGACAGGGCTTACTGTTACCTCTAACTATGGCTACACCTTC	CASSPRTGLTVTSNYGYTF
TRBJ2-7	TRBV6-2/TRBV6-3	many	.	TGTGCCAGCAGCCGGTCTATGTGGCCTCCCTACGAGCAGTACTTC	CASSRSMWPPYEQYF
TRBJ2-7	TRBV27	many	.	TGTGCCAGCGCCCGGGACGGGCCCTACGAGCAGTACTTC	CASARDGPYEQYF
TRBJ1-4	TRBV28	many	.	TGTGCCAGCAGTCCCGACTCGGAAAAACTGTTTTTT	CASSPDSEKLFF
TRBJ2-3	TRBV10-3	many	.	TGTGCCATCAGTGAAACCGGAGCAGGTCGGGGAGATACGCAGTATTTT	CAISETGAGRGDTQYF
TRBJ2-2	TRBV7-2	many	.	TGTGCCAGCAGCTTAGAAGTAGGGAGGCAGTCCGGGGAGCTGTTTTTT	CASSLEVGRQSGELFF
TRBJ2-3	TRBV4-2	many	TRBD1	TGTGCCAGCAGCCAAGATACAGGGGGCTCGGGGACAGATACGCAGTATTTT	CASSQDTGGSGTDTQYF
TRBJ2-7	TRBV9	many	TRBD2	TGTGCCAGCAGCCGGGAGGGGGGCTACTCCTACGAGCAGTACTTC	CASSREGGYSYEQYF
TRBJ1-1	TRBV18	many	.	TGTGCCAGCTCACCAACCCAGTGGACAGCCAACACTGAAGCTTTCTTT	CASSPTQWTANTEAFF
TRBJ2-7	TRBV6-2/TRBV6-3	many	TRBD1	TGTGCCAGCAGTCCACGAAGGGACAGGAGCTACGAGCAGTACTTC	CASSPRRDRSYEQYF
TRBJ1-6	TRBV12-3/TRBV12-4	few	.	TGTGCCAGCAGTTTGGGGGGGGAGTATTCACCCCTCCACTTT	CASSLGGEYSPLHF
TRBJ2-3	TRBV28	many	.	TGTGCCAGCAGTTTAGGGGATGACAGTAAGGGAGATACGCAGTATTTT	CASSLGDDSKGDTQYF
TRBJ2-1	TRBV28	.	TRBD2	TGTGCCAGCAGTTCTCCTCCGAGACTAGCGGGAGAGAGGTCCTACAATGAGCAGTTCTTC	CASSSPPRLAGERSYNEQFF
TRBJ1-2	TRBV29-1	few	.	TGCAGCGCAGAGGGTCTCCATAACTATGGCTACACCTTC	CSAEGLHNYGYTF
TRBJ2-2	TRBV7-2	many	.	TGTGCCAGCAGCTGGGCCGGGGAGCTGTTTTTT	CASSWAGELFF
TRBJ1-2	TRBV20-1	.	TRBD1	TGCAGTGCCGAACGGGACAGAAAAGATGGCTACACCTTC	CSAERDRKDGYTF
TRBJ1-1	TRBV6-2/TRBV6-3	once	TRBD1	TGTGCCAGCAGAAGGACAGGGGAGAACACTGAAGCTTTCTTT	CASRRTGENTEAFF
TRBJ2-7	TRBV29-1	.	.	TGCAGCGTTGAAGTGTTTCAGGGGACCTACGAGCAGTACTTC	CSVEVFQGTYEQYF
TRBJ2-3	TRBV5-1	many	.	TGCGCCAGCAGCTTCCCAGGCACAGATACGCAGTATTTT	CASSFPGTDTQYF
TRBJ1-2	TRBV27	many	.	TGTGCCAGCAGTTTATCAGGGATGCGCGGCTATGGCTACACCTTC	CASSLSGMRGYGYTF
TRBJ2-5	TRBV2	many	.	TGTGCCAGCCTGGATATCAGAGCCCTGGAGGCACGAGAGACCCAGTACTTC	CASLDIRALEARETQYF
TRBJ2-3	TRBV28	.	.	TGTGCCAGCACTAGCACAGATACGCAGTATTTT	CASTSTDTQYF